This T cell receptor (beta chain) was retrieved from a study of early stage breast cancer tumors. Sequencing used immunoSEQ multiplex PCR; TCRdb keeps in-frame clones, though not all of them. Among some 5,000 clones listed, roughly 64% were seen once. This CDR3 comprises 13 residues. The germline V and J ends were trimmed by 2 bases and 8 bases, with 12 bases remaining between them. In germline, CDR1 is MNHNS, CDR2 SASEGT. The J gene is TRBJ2-5, the V gene TRBV6-1; no clear D gene. Sequenced: breast tumor tissue. This clonotype was obtained from a person aged 50-59 years with breast cancer. The CDR3 sequence: CASSEMLVDTQYF. The CDR3 region has the DNA TGTGCCAGCAGTGAAATGCTAGTTGATACCCAGTACTTC.